This entry concerns a single T cell receptor beta chain. In the authors' methods: Reference gene primer amplification in the assay estimated nucleated cell counts. The data were produced by immunoSEQ multiplex PCR, yet TCRdb's version contains in-frame clones alone and is incomplete. V and J calls and clone size are copied from that table; D and trimming were computed from the DNA. This sample has about 120,000 clones, with about nine tenths found just once. There are 13 residues in the CDR3. The germline CDR1 and CDR2 sequences are KGHSY and FQNENV. The germline V and J ends were trimmed by 4 bases and 3 bases, with 9 bases remaining between them. This specimen belongs to a study of blood T cell repertoires in COVID-19.

Sequenced sample: peripheral blood. The clonotype was recovered from a man aged 55 to 69 with COVID-19, enrolled during active disease. This sequence joins TRBV16 and TRBJ1-1, with D possibly matching TRBD1 (5 bases). CDR3 sequence: CASSPRGDTEAFF. The CDR3 DNA sequence: TGTGCCAGCAGCCCACGGGGGGACACTGAAGCTTTCTTT.